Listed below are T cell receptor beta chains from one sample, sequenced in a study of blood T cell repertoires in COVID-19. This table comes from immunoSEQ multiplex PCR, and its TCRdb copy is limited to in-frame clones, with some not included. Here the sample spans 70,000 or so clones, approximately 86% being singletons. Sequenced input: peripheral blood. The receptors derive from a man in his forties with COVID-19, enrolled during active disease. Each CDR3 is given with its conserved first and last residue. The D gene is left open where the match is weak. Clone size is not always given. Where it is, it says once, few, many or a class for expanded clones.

CDR3nt: TGCAGCGCCGCTGGAGAAGCGGGGGGGACAGATACGCAGTATTTT
CDR3aa: CSAAGEAGGTDTQYF
j_gene: TRBJ2-3
abundance: .
d_gene: TRBD2
v_gene: TRBV29-1

CDR3nt: TGTGCCAGCAGCTCCGTCGGGGGATGGAGCACCGGGGAGCTGTTTTTT
CDR3aa: CASSSVGGWSTGELFF
j_gene: TRBJ2-2
abundance: .
d_gene: .
v_gene: TRBV5-4

CDR3nt: TGTGCCAGCAGCGCCGGGGGGCTGGGGAATTCACCCCTCCACTTT
CDR3aa: CASSAGGLGNSPLHF
j_gene: TRBJ1-6
abundance: .
d_gene: .
v_gene: TRBV9

CDR3nt: TGTGCCAGCAGCTTGCAGGGGGAGAGCACTGAAGCTTTCTTT
CDR3aa: CASSLQGESTEAFF
j_gene: TRBJ1-1
abundance: .
d_gene: TRBD1
v_gene: TRBV7-9

CDR3nt: TGTGCCAGCAGTGACTCGACAGGGGGCGACGGCTACACCTTC
CDR3aa: CASSDSTGGDGYTF
j_gene: TRBJ1-2
abundance: .
d_gene: TRBD1
v_gene: TRBV6-5

CDR3nt: TGTGCCAGCAGGCATATTAGAACAGATACGCAGTATTTT
CDR3aa: CASRHIRTDTQYF
j_gene: TRBJ2-3
abundance: once
d_gene: .
v_gene: TRBV6-5

CDR3nt: TGCGCCAGCAGTGAGCCTAGCGGTGCCACCTTATGGGAGCAGTACTTC
CDR3aa: CASSEPSGATLWEQYF
j_gene: TRBJ2-7
abundance: .
d_gene: TRBD2
v_gene: TRBV10-2

CDR3nt: TGTGCCAGCAGTTACCGCAGGACAGGAACTGGAAACACCATATATTTT
CDR3aa: CASSYRRTGTGNTIYF
j_gene: TRBJ1-3
abundance: .
d_gene: TRBD1
v_gene: TRBV6-6

CDR3nt: TGTGCCAGCAGCGTCTCTAGCGGGGGGGTGGATACGCAGTATTTT
CDR3aa: CASSVSSGGVDTQYF
j_gene: TRBJ2-3
abundance: .
d_gene: TRBD2
v_gene: TRBV5-4

CDR3nt: TGTGCCAGCAGCTTAAGGGCAGGGGGATTCCTGGAGCAGTTCTTC
CDR3aa: CASSLRAGGFLEQFF
j_gene: TRBJ2-1
abundance: .
d_gene: TRBD1
v_gene: TRBV7-9

CDR3nt: TGTGCCAGCAGTTTGACAGGCTCGGCGCAGTACTTC
CDR3aa: CASSLTGSAQYF
j_gene: TRBJ2-7
abundance: .
d_gene: .
v_gene: TRBV12-3/TRBV12-4

CDR3nt: TGTGCCAGCAGTAGACAGTTGGACACTGAAGCTTTCTTT
CDR3aa: CASSRQLDTEAFF
j_gene: TRBJ1-1
abundance: .
d_gene: .
v_gene: TRBV6-5

CDR3nt: TGTGCCAGTAGTATCCGCGGAATAGCGGGGGGCGGGACCGGGGAGCTGTTTTTT
CDR3aa: CASSIRGIAGGGTGELFF
j_gene: TRBJ2-2
abundance: once
d_gene: TRBD2
v_gene: TRBV19

CDR3nt: TGTGCCAGCAGCTTAGCGGGGGTCCACGAGCAGTACTTC
CDR3aa: CASSLAGVHEQYF
j_gene: TRBJ2-7
abundance: few
d_gene: TRBD2
v_gene: TRBV6-5

CDR3nt: TGTGCCAGCAGCTTACAGGGTGGTAACTATGGCTACACCTTC
CDR3aa: CASSLQGGNYGYTF
j_gene: TRBJ1-2
abundance: few
d_gene: .
v_gene: TRBV11-2

CDR3nt: TGCGCCAGCAGCCAAGTCGAGGGTATAGCGGGGGGGCGCAATGAGCAGTTCTTC
CDR3aa: CASSQVEGIAGGRNEQFF
j_gene: TRBJ2-1
abundance: .
d_gene: TRBD2
v_gene: TRBV4-1

CDR3nt: TGTGCCAGCAGACTACGTGCTGAAGCTTTCTTT
CDR3aa: CASRLRAEAFF
j_gene: TRBJ1-1
abundance: once
d_gene: .
v_gene: TRBV12-3/TRBV12-4

CDR3nt: TGCAGCGTTTCCCGAGGACACTCCTACGAGCAGTACTTC
CDR3aa: CSVSRGHSYEQYF
j_gene: TRBJ2-7
abundance: once
d_gene: .
v_gene: TRBV29-1

CDR3nt: TGTGCCAGCAGTTCTAGCGGGCGGCAGTTCTTC
CDR3aa: CASSSSGRQFF
j_gene: TRBJ2-1
abundance: few
d_gene: TRBD2
v_gene: TRBV6-5

CDR3nt: TGCAGCGTTGGGGGCCAGGGGTACGACGAGCAGTACTTC
CDR3aa: CSVGGQGYDEQYF
j_gene: TRBJ2-7
abundance: .
d_gene: .
v_gene: TRBV29-1

CDR3nt: TGTGCCAGCTCACCGTCGGGGGGTGAAAAACTGTTTTTT
CDR3aa: CASSPSGGEKLFF
j_gene: TRBJ1-4
abundance: .
d_gene: .
v_gene: TRBV18

CDR3nt: TGTGCCAGCAGCTTAATATCTGGGACAGGGGCGGACAATGAGCAGTTCTTC
CDR3aa: CASSLISGTGADNEQFF
j_gene: TRBJ2-1
abundance: .
d_gene: TRBD1
v_gene: TRBV7-3

CDR3nt: TGTGCCAGCAGCTTGTATGAGACAGGGGCCCTTCGGGACGAGCAGTACTTC
CDR3aa: CASSLYETGALRDEQYF
j_gene: TRBJ2-7
abundance: .
d_gene: TRBD1
v_gene: TRBV11-2

CDR3nt: TGTGCCAGCAGTACTAGCTTGAACACCGGGGAGCTGTTTTTT
CDR3aa: CASSTSLNTGELFF
j_gene: TRBJ2-2
abundance: .
d_gene: .
v_gene: TRBV6-5

CDR3nt: TGTGCCAGCAGTCGACAAGCGGGTCGGACTGGAGAGACCCAGTACTTC
CDR3aa: CASSRQAGRTGETQYF
j_gene: TRBJ2-5
abundance: .
d_gene: .
v_gene: TRBV3-1/TRBV3-2

CDR3nt: TGTGCCACTGAGACAGGGGGATACAATGAGCAGTTCTTC
CDR3aa: CATETGGYNEQFF
j_gene: TRBJ2-1
abundance: .
d_gene: TRBD1
v_gene: TRBV6-5

CDR3nt: TGTGCCAGCAGTTTACAACAGCGGGGTGGCTACACCTTC
CDR3aa: CASSLQQRGGYTF
j_gene: TRBJ1-2
abundance: .
d_gene: .
v_gene: TRBV28

CDR3nt: TGTGCCAGTAGTATAGTGGAGGGCCTGGAGCCCCAGCATTTT
CDR3aa: CASSIVEGLEPQHF
j_gene: TRBJ1-5
abundance: medium-sized
d_gene: .
v_gene: TRBV19

CDR3nt: TGTGCCAGCTCCAAAGCGGGGGGGCTCTACGAGCAGTACTTC
CDR3aa: CASSKAGGLYEQYF
j_gene: TRBJ2-7
abundance: .
d_gene: TRBD2
v_gene: TRBV6-5

CDR3nt: TGTGCCAGCAGCTTAGCAACAGGGGATCAGCCCCAGCATTTT
CDR3aa: CASSLATGDQPQHF
j_gene: TRBJ1-5
abundance: .
d_gene: TRBD1
v_gene: TRBV7-2

CDR3nt: TGCGCCAGCAGCTTGGGGACAGGGGAATCTGAAGCTTTCTTT
CDR3aa: CASSLGTGESEAFF
j_gene: TRBJ1-1
abundance: .
d_gene: TRBD1
v_gene: TRBV5-1

CDR3nt: TGTGCCAGCAGTGATAGTCTTGGAGGGGCGTACGAGCAGTACTTC
CDR3aa: CASSDSLGGAYEQYF
j_gene: TRBJ2-7
abundance: .
d_gene: .
v_gene: TRBV2

CDR3nt: TGTGCCTGGAGAACTCAGGGAATTAGCACAGATACGCAGTATTTT
CDR3aa: CAWRTQGISTDTQYF
j_gene: TRBJ2-3
abundance: .
d_gene: .
v_gene: TRBV30

CDR3nt: TGTGCCATCAGTGCCTTGACGGGAGCCGCCAGCGAGCAGTACTTC
CDR3aa: CAISALTGAASEQYF
j_gene: TRBJ2-7
abundance: .
d_gene: .
v_gene: TRBV10-3

CDR3nt: TGTGCCTGGACCAACGGACAGGTACCGCTCTCTGGGGCCAACGTCCTGACTTTC
CDR3aa: CAWTNGQVPLSGANVLTF
j_gene: TRBJ2-6
abundance: once
d_gene: TRBD1
v_gene: TRBV30

CDR3nt: TGTGCCTGGAGTGTACCAGGGTTTAGCTCCTACGAGCAGTACTTC
CDR3aa: CAWSVPGFSSYEQYF
j_gene: TRBJ2-7
abundance: .
d_gene: .
v_gene: TRBV30

CDR3nt: TGTGCCAGCACTACAGGGTTTGAAGCTACGCAGTATTTT
CDR3aa: CASTTGFEATQYF
j_gene: TRBJ2-3
abundance: .
d_gene: .
v_gene: TRBV28

CDR3nt: TGCGCCAGCAGCTTTACAGGGGATAGCACTGAAGCTTTCTTT
CDR3aa: CASSFTGDSTEAFF
j_gene: TRBJ1-1
abundance: .
d_gene: TRBD1
v_gene: TRBV5-1

CDR3nt: TGCGCCAGCAGCCGGGGACAGGGGTGGGAGACCCAGTACTTC
CDR3aa: CASSRGQGWETQYF
j_gene: TRBJ2-5
abundance: .
d_gene: TRBD1
v_gene: TRBV5-1

CDR3nt: TGTGCCAGCAGTCCTCAGGGGTCTAATAATTCACCCCTCCACTTT
CDR3aa: CASSPQGSNNSPLHF
j_gene: TRBJ1-6
abundance: .
d_gene: .
v_gene: TRBV2

CDR3nt: TGTGCCAGTAGGCCCCGGGGAGCGGGGGGGCGGAAGTTCTTC
CDR3aa: CASRPRGAGGRKFF
j_gene: TRBJ2-1
abundance: .
d_gene: TRBD2
v_gene: TRBV19

CDR3nt: TGTGCCAGCAGCTTGGGCAGGGAAGAAAAACTGTTTTTT
CDR3aa: CASSLGREEKLFF
j_gene: TRBJ1-4
abundance: .
d_gene: .
v_gene: TRBV7-6

CDR3nt: TGTGCCAGCAGTTTGGCAACAGGGGGCCACTCTGGAAACACCATATATTTT
CDR3aa: CASSLATGGHSGNTIYF
j_gene: TRBJ1-3
abundance: .
d_gene: TRBD1
v_gene: TRBV28

CDR3nt: TGTGCCGCCACGGGAGTACCCGACGGGGAGCTGTTTTTT
CDR3aa: CAATGVPDGELFF
j_gene: TRBJ2-2
abundance: .
d_gene: .
v_gene: TRBV10-3

CDR3nt: TGTGCGGCTAGCGGGGCCAGGGGCACAGATACGCAGTATTTT
CDR3aa: CAASGARGTDTQYF
j_gene: TRBJ2-3
abundance: .
d_gene: TRBD2
v_gene: TRBV2

CDR3nt: TGTGCCAGCAGCTTAGGCCGGGGTTACAATGAGCAGTTCTTC
CDR3aa: CASSLGRGYNEQFF
j_gene: TRBJ2-1
abundance: .
d_gene: .
v_gene: TRBV11-2

CDR3nt: TGTGCCAGCAGCTCCCGGGTTGGAGCGGGGGGCACCTACGAGCAGTACTTC
CDR3aa: CASSSRVGAGGTYEQYF
j_gene: TRBJ2-7
abundance: .
d_gene: TRBD2
v_gene: TRBV7-2